The next 32 T cell receptor beta chains were all read from a single sample in a study of neurological immune-mediated disorders. Sample time point: longitudinal time-point 2. Each CDR3 protein is one row after TCRdb ran MiXCR on the 5' RACE reads. Seen here are some 60,000 distinct CDR3 sequences, less than 10% observed once, and the top ten hold under 15%. Sequencing input: PBMCs. The receptors stem from a man aged 25 to 40 in good health.

This clonotype was seen at least ten times. The chain is built from TRBV27 and TRBJ2-3; perhaps TRBD1 as D (6 bases). Trimming took off 1 base at V and 4 bases at J, with 6 bases between the two ends. This CDR3 comprises 13 residues. The germline V gene has CDR1 MNHEY and CDR2 SMNVEV (reference sequence). The CDR3 reads CASSLYRADTQYF. CDR3 sequence (DNA): TGTGCCAGCAGTTTATACAGGGCAGATACGCAGTATTTT.

This clonotype appeared a few times. A read error may explain this, as a much larger clone is one base away. The chain has TRBV28 and TRBJ2-2; D unclear. CDR1 MDHEN and CDR2 SYDVKM come from the germline V gene. V was cut by 7 bases and J by 5 bases, with 8 bases left in between. CDR3 length: 12 residues. This chain's CDR3 is CASIKGTGELFF. For the CDR3, the DNA is TGTGCCAGCATTAAAGGGACCGGGGAGCTGTTTTTT. Filled out from reference TRBV28 and TRBJ2-2, the complete variable domain reads DVKVTQSSRYLVKRTGEKVFLECVQDMDHENMFWYRQDPGLGLRLIYFSYDVKMKEKGDIPEGYSVSREKKERFSLILESASTNQTSMYLCASIKGTGELFFGEGSRLTVL.

This clonotype was counted ten times or more. The chain is built from TRBV3-1 and TRBJ1-2, with D tentatively TRBD1 (6 bases). The CDR3 spans 14 residues. CDR1 and CDR2 (germline): LGHDT, YNNKEL (reference sequence). Trimming removed 5 bases at V and 6 bases at J, with 16 bases between. The CDR3 is CASSDSAGADGYTF. DNA of the CDR3: TGTGCCAGCAGCGATAGTGCGGGGGCGGATGGCTACACCTTC.

This clonotype was detected ten times or more. The J gene is TRBJ2-7, the V gene TRBV9; 8 bases agree with TRBD1. Unmatched junction bases numbered 5, after V lost 4 bases and J lost 2 bases. The germline V gene encodes CDR1 SGDLS and CDR2 YYNGEE. The CDR3 contains 14 residues. The CDR3 DNA is TGTGCCAGCAGCCGACAGGGGTCGACCTACGAGCAGTACTTC. It yields the protein CASSRQGSTYEQYF.

This clonotype has ten or more counts. V is TRBV5-1 and J is TRBJ2-3, with no clear D. Trimming left V 4 bases short and J 4 bases short, with 7 bases between. Germline V CDR1 and CDR2: SGHRS, YFSETQ. This CDR3 contains 12 residues. CDR3 amino acids: CASSNAADTQYF. In DNA, the CDR3 is TGCGCCAGCAGCAATGCGGCAGATACGCAGTATTTT.

This clonotype was recorded at least ten times. The chain's CDR3 is CASSRDRGTNEQFF. For the CDR3, the DNA is TGTGCCAGCAGTCGGGACAGGGGGACAAATGAGCAGTTCTTC. The V call is TRBV27, the J call TRBJ2-1; 11 positions match TRBD1. The V gene end was trimmed by 5 bases and the J gene end by 7 bases; junction bases not matched to a gene: 4. Germline V CDR1 and CDR2: MNHEY, SMNVEV (reference sequence). This CDR3 contains 14 residues.

This clonotype was detected many times. V gene TRBV27 combines with J gene TRBJ2-6; 11 bases are shared with TRBD1. CDR1 and CDR2 (germline): MNHEY, SMNVEV (reference sequence). V gave up 5 bases and J gave up 2 bases; unmatched junction bases: 5. CDR3 size: 17 residues. The CDR3 loop reads CASSGQGAHPGANVLTF. DNA for the CDR3: TGTGCCAGCAGTGGACAGGGGGCGCATCCTGGGGCCAACGTCCTGACTTTC.

This clonotype was counted at least ten times. This chain connects TRBV9 to TRBJ2-1; maybe TRBD2 (5 bases). The length of the CDR3 is 15 residues. V lost 4 bases to trimming and J lost 6 bases, with 17 bases between them. CDR1 and CDR2 from the germline V gene are SGDLS and YYNGEE. The CDR3 DNA reads TGTGCCAGCAGCCCCTGGCGGGTACTAGGCAATGAGCAGTTCTTC. It encodes CASSPWRVLGNEQFF.

This clonotype showed up just a few times. This chain connects TRBV27 to TRBJ2-7; no clear D gene. This CDR3 is 11 amino acids long. Trimming took 4 bases from V and 2 from J, leaving 3 bases between them. CDR1 MNHEY and CDR2 SMNVEV come from the germline V gene (reference sequence). The CDR3 reads CASSWAYEQYF. DNA of the CDR3: TGTGCCAGCAGTTGGGCCTACGAGCAGTACTTC.

This clonotype turned up a few times. This chain joins TRBV5-5 and TRBJ2-3; D is possibly TRBD2 (5 bases). The CDR3 runs to 15 residues. Trimming took 0 bases from V and 0 from J, leaving 8 bases between them. CDR1 is SGHKS, CDR2 YYEKEE, per germline (reference sequence). The CDR3 sequence: CASSLGGLSTDTQYF. CDR3 DNA sequence: TGTGCCAGCAGCTTGGGTGGACTTAGCACAGATACGCAGTATTTT.

This clonotype showed up many times. The chain carries TRBV10-3 and TRBJ1-5; D is possibly TRBD1 (5 bases). Trimming shortened V by 10 bases and J by 8 bases, and 18 bases separated the two germline ends. The CDR3 has 13 residues. Per germline, CDR1 ENHRY and CDR2 SYGVKD. This chain's CDR3 is CATLLGEGEPQHF. CDR3 DNA sequence: TGTGCCACCCTGTTAGGGGAAGGCGAGCCCCAGCATTTT.

This clonotype was picked up many times. The rearrangement joins TRBV28 to TRBJ1-6; D ambiguous. Trimming took off 4 bases at V and 10 bases at J, with 8 bases between the two ends. The CDR3 totals 12 residues. Germline-derived CDR1 and CDR2 are MDHEN and SYDVKM. CDR3 loop: CASSSGPSPLHF. CDR3 DNA sequence: TGTGCCAGCAGTTCCGGCCCCTCACCCCTCCACTTT.

The CDR3 is CASSLGDAGNTIYF. CDR3 DNA: TGCGCCAGCAGCTTGGGGGATGCTGGAAACACCATATATTTT. The chain couples TRBV5-1 to TRBJ1-3; D remains unclear. The V and J ends lost 0 bases and 2 bases respectively, with 6 bases between them. CDR3 length: 14 residues. Germline CDR1 SGHRS, CDR2 YFSETQ.

This clonotype was picked up many times. The chain joins TRBV20-1 to TRBJ2-7, with a weak D call TRBD2 (6 bases). Trimming left V 3 bases short and J 1 base short, with 22 bases between. Germline CDR1 DFQATT, CDR2 SNEGSKA (reference sequence). CDR3 length: 17 amino acids. The CDR3 DNA is TGCAGTGCTAGTTTACCCGGGGGACTCATTTCTTCCTACGAGCAGTACTTC. This gives the protein CSASLPGGLISSYEQYF.

Details on this clonotype: One end of the junction fails to match germline, which may point to a read error. This chain links TRBV10-3 with TRBJ2-1, with a tentative D call TRBD2 (6 bases). CDR3 size: 16 residues. CDR1 and CDR2 (germline): ENHRY, SYGVKD. DNA of the CDR3: TGTGTCATCAGTGAGTCTAGCGAGAGCTCCTACAATGAGCAGTTCTTC. Translation gives CVISESSESSYNEQFF.

The V gene is TRBV5-1, the J gene TRBJ1-6; perhaps TRBD1 as D (6 bases). The germline gives CDR1 SGHRS, CDR2 YFSETQ. Trimming left V 1 base short and J 7 bases short, with 18 bases between. The CDR3 sequence is 17 residues long. The DNA of the CDR3 is TGCGCCAGCAGCTTGCTTGTGACGGACAGAGGAAATTCACCCCTCCACTTT. Its protein product is CASSLLVTDRGNSPLHF.

This clonotype was observed at least ten times. The rearrangement links TRBV10-3 to TRBJ2-1; D is unresolved. Germline CDR1 and CDR2: ENHRY and SYGVKD. Trimming took off 0 bases at V and 6 bases at J, with 9 bases between the two ends. The CDR3 has 14 residues. The CDR3 sequence is CAISESGNSNEQFF. CDR3 in DNA: TGTGCCATCAGTGAGTCGGGAAACTCCAATGAGCAGTTCTTC.

This clonotype was seen at least ten times. The rearrangement joins TRBV28 to TRBJ2-3, with TRBD2 identical over 9 bases. CDR1 and CDR2 from the germline V gene are MDHEN and SYDVKM. V was pared by 4 bases and J by 0 bases, with 5 bases of the junction left unmatched. This CDR3 contains 16 residues. Written as DNA, the CDR3 is TGTGCCAGCAGTTGGCGGGAGGGCCGAAGCACAGATACGCAGTATTTT. Its translation: CASSWREGRSTDTQYF.

This clonotype was counted many times. V gene TRBV7-2 combines with J gene TRBJ1-4; the D gene is possibly TRBD1 (5 bases). The germline V gene encodes CDR1 SGHTA and CDR2 FQGNSA. The CDR3 runs to 13 residues. With 7 bases removed from V and 7 bases from J, the gap between germline ends came to 13 bases. CDR3 in amino acids: CASTPGRGEKLFF. CDR3 bases: TGTGCCAGCACCCCAGGTAGGGGTGAAAAACTGTTTTTT.

This clonotype was detected many times. The chain carries TRBV4-1 and TRBJ1-5; a weak D match, TRBD1 (6 bases). The ends were cut back, 0 bases at V and 5 bases at J, with 11 bases in the middle. The CDR3 spans 15 residues. CDR1 is MGHRA, CDR2 YSYEKL, per germline. Written as DNA, the CDR3 is TGCGCCAGCAGCCAAGAGGGGGGGCAACATCAGCCCCAGCATTTT. Translation: CASSQEGGQHQPQHF.

This clonotype was seen many times. The chain uses TRBV28 and TRBJ1-1; D ambiguous. Trimming removed 6 bases from V and 8 bases from J, with 7 bases in between. The CDR3 runs 10 residues. Germline V CDR1 and CDR2: MDHEN, SYDVKM. The CDR3 sequence: CASRLSEAFF. DNA for the CDR3: TGTGCCAGCAGGCTGTCAGAAGCTTTCTTT.

This clonotype showed up many times. The V and J genes are TRBV20-1 and TRBJ2-3; D gene uncertain. Germline CDR1 reads DFQATT; CDR2 reads SNEGSKA (reference sequence). The CDR3 has 12 amino acids. Between the trimmed V and J ends, which lost 3 bases and 0 bases, there was a span of 4 bases. CDR3 DNA: TGCAGTGCTAGTCTAAGCACAGATACGCAGTATTTT. It is translated as CSASLSTDTQYF.

This clonotype showed up just a few times. The CDR3 bases are TGCGCCAGCGGGGCTACGGGAGGGGCCTACGAGCAGTACTTC. Its translation: CASGATGGAYEQYF. This sequence joins TRBV5-1 and TRBJ2-7, with 8 bases lining up with TRBD2. CDR1 and CDR2 (germline): SGHRS, YFSETQ. V lost 7 bases, J lost 2 bases, and 8 bases stayed unmatched. There are 14 residues in the CDR3.

This clonotype was picked up a small number of times. The gene calls are TRBV7-2 and TRBJ2-2; a weak D match, TRBD2 (5 bases). V lost 5 bases and J lost 5, with 9 bases in between. Germline CDR1 reads SGHTA; CDR2 reads FQGNSA. The CDR3 is 13 amino acids. The CDR3 loop reads CASSPRTTGELFF. The CDR3 DNA reads TGTGCCAGCAGCCCACGGACTACCGGGGAGCTGTTTTTT.

This clonotype was detected many times. V usage is TRBV7-2 and J usage is TRBJ2-3; D is perhaps TRBD2 (6 bases). From germline, CDR1 is SGHTA and CDR2 FQGNSA. The CDR3 loop spans 16 amino acids. Trimming removed 6 bases from V and 2 bases from J, with 18 bases in between. The CDR3 reads CASRKGPSEYTDTQYF. CDR3 sequence (DNA): TGTGCCAGCAGAAAAGGCCCTAGCGAGTACACAGATACGCAGTATTTT. The whole variable domain, remainder taken from reference TRBV7-2 and TRBJ2-3, is GAGVSQSPSNKVTEKGKDVELRCDPISGHTALYWYRQSLGQGLEFLIYFQGNSAPDKSGLPSDRFSAERTGGSVSTLTIQRTQQEDSAVYLCASRKGPSEYTDTQYFGPGTRLTVL.

This clonotype was detected ten times or more. This chain links TRBV5-1 with TRBJ2-5; 10 positions agree with TRBD1. Germline V CDR1 and CDR2: SGHRS, YFSETQ. V gave up 4 bases and J gave up 5 bases; unmatched junction bases: 8. The CDR3 spans 15 residues. CDR3 protein: CASSVKPGQGETQYF. In DNA, the CDR3 is TGCGCCAGCAGCGTAAAACCGGGACAGGGGGAGACCCAGTACTTC.

The sample holds many counts of this clonotype. The chain links TRBV10-3 to TRBJ2-3, with D tentatively TRBD2 (6 bases). CDR1 is ENHRY and CDR2 is SYGVKD in the germline V gene. The V gene lost 6 bases and the J gene lost 5 bases, with 18 bases spanning the gap. The CDR3 sequence is 15 residues long. CDR3 in DNA: TGTGCCATCAGCGAGGAAATAAAAGCGGGAGATACGCAGTATTTT. The encoded protein is CAISEEIKAGDTQYF.

This clonotype has a count of ten or more. J is TRBJ2-7 and V is TRBV10-2; 8 bases are a match to TRBD2. The CDR3 extends over 14 amino acids. CDR1 is WSHSY, CDR2 SAAADI, per germline. The V segment lost 4 bases and the J segment 3 bases; nucleotides outside the gene matches: 5. CDR3 DNA sequence: TGCGCCAGCAGTGGGGCTAGCGGGTTCTACGAGCAGTACTTC. This encodes CASSGASGFYEQYF.

Ten or more counts support this clonotype. One junction end does not reproduce the germline sequence, and a read error may be involved. The V and J genes are TRBV11-1 and TRBJ2-5, with 12 nucleotides matching TRBD2. CDR1 SGHAT and CDR2 FQDESV come from the germline V gene (reference sequence). The CDR3 has 16 amino acids. CDR3 DNA sequence: TGTGTCAGCAGCTTATGGACTAGCGGGACGGGGGAGACCCAGTACTTC. Translated, it gives CVSSLWTSGTGETQYF.

This clonotype was counted many times. The chain recombines TRBV6-2 or TRBV6-3 with TRBJ2-2, with 7 nucleotides matching TRBD2. This CDR3 has 16 residues. With V trimmed by 2 bases and J by 0 bases, 3 bases remained unmatched. The germline gives CDR1 MNHEY, CDR2 SVGEGT. CDR3 in DNA: TGTGCCAGCAGTTACGGGGCGGGAGCGAACACCGGGGAGCTGTTTTTT. Translated: CASSYGAGANTGELFF.

This clonotype was observed many times. The CDR3 sequence: CASSTWTSGRRTYNEQFF. DNA of the CDR3: TGCGCCAGCAGCACCTGGACTAGCGGGAGAAGAACCTACAATGAGCAGTTCTTC. The V call is TRBV5-1, the J call TRBJ2-1, with 13 nucleotides matching TRBD2. Germline CDR1 SGHRS, CDR2 YFSETQ. The CDR3 consists of 18 residues. V lost 4 bases, J lost 2 bases, and 9 bases stayed unmatched.

This clonotype was seen ten or more times. This chain uses TRBV5-1 with TRBJ2-5, with D tentatively TRBD2 (5 bases). CDR1 and CDR2 (germline): SGHRS, YFSETQ. Trimming took off 3 bases at V and 5 bases at J, with 20 bases between the two ends. The length of the CDR3 is 16 residues. The CDR3 reads CASSSRARGQGETQYF. The CDR3 region has the DNA TGCGCCAGCAGCTCGAGGGCTAGAGGGCAAGGGGAGACCCAGTACTTC.